One sample yielded the 6 T cell receptor beta chains listed below, sequenced in a study of cytotoxic CD8 clonotypes in ibrutinib-treated CLL. Using immunoSEQ multiplex PCR, the repertoire was profiled, and TCRdb retains in-frame clones only, with some absent. The repertoire holds 250,000 to 350,000 clones, 65% to 85% seen once, with around 5.1% in the top ten. This specimen was PBMCs, taken at disease progression, from a patient treated with ibrutinib. The receptors come from a human donor with chronic lymphocytic leukemia.

The V gene is TRBV7-9, the J gene TRBJ2-3; 10 bases fit TRBD1. The CDR3 is made up of 17 amino acids. V was clipped by 0 bases and J by 1 base; unmatched bases: 4. CDR1 and CDR2 from the germline V gene are SEHNR and FQNEAQ (reference sequence). CDR3 amino acids: CASSLAVGTGGTDTQYF. In nucleotides, the CDR3 is TGTGCCAGCAGCTTAGCGGTCGGGACAGGGGGCACAGATACGCAGTATTTT.

The V gene is TRBV29-1, the J gene TRBJ2-5; a weak D match, TRBD1 (6 bases). Germline CDR1 is SQVTM and CDR2 is ANQGSEA. The length of the CDR3 is 12 residues. V shed 3 bases and J shed 1 base, with 6 bases lying between them. CDR3 DNA sequence: TGCAGCGTTGACAGGGGCCAAGAGACCCAGTACTTC. Translated: CSVDRGQETQYF.

The chain joins TRBV2 to TRBJ2-7, with 9 positions matching TRBD2. CDR1 and CDR2 from the germline V gene are SNHLY and FYNNEI. V lost 8 bases and J lost 5; bases outside the gene matches: 19. The CDR3 spans 17 residues. The CDR3 nucleotides read TGTGCCAGCGCTCGGGGTAGCGGGGGAACCTCAGGGGACGAGCAGTACTTC. Its protein is CASARGSGGTSGDEQYF. Based on the CDR3 plus reference TRBV2 and TRBJ2-7, the full variable domain is EPEVTQTPSHQVTQMGQEVILRCVPISNHLYFYWYRQILGQKVEFLVSFYNNEISEKSEIFDDQFSVERPDGSNFTLKIRSTKLEDSAMYFCASARGSGGTSGDEQYFGPGTRLTVT.

V is TRBV6-1 and J is TRBJ2-2; no definite D call. The V gene lost 7 bases and the J gene lost 3 bases, with 3 bases spanning the gap. Germline-derived CDR1 and CDR2 are MNHNS and SASEGT. The CDR3 length is 11 residues. The CDR3 DNA reads as TGTGCCAGCATTGACACCGGGGAGCTGTTTTTT. Its translation is CASIDTGELFF.

This chain links TRBV7-3 with TRBJ2-1, with D perhaps TRBD1 or TRBD2 (6 bases each). The germline CDR1 and CDR2 sequences are SGHTA and FQGTGA. The CDR3 loop spans 15 amino acids. V lost 1 base to trimming and J lost 6 bases, with 13 bases between them. Here the CDR3 DNA reads TGTGCCAGCAGCTTAATGGGGGCGGGAAGCAATGAGCAGTTCTTC. Translating it yields CASSLMGAGSNEQFF.

The J gene is TRBJ1-4, the V gene TRBV4-1; D is uncertain. Trimming removed 2 bases from V and 8 bases from J, with 6 bases in between. The CDR3 length is 12 residues. CDR1 and CDR2 from the germline V gene are MGHRA and YSYEKL. Written as DNA, the CDR3 is TGCGCCAGCAGCCAATCCGAGGAAAAACTGTTTTTT. It encodes CASSQSEEKLFF.